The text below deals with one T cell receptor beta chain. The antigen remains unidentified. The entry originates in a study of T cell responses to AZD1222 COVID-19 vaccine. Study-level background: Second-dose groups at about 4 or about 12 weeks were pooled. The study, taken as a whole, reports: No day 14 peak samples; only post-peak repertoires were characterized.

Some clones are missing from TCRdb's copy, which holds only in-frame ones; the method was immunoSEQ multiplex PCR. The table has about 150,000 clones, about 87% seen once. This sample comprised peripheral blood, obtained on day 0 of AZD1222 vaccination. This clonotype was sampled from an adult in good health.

DNA of the CDR3: TGTGCCAGCTTAAACAGACCTTCTTACACTGAAGCTTTCTTT. As protein: CASLNRPSYTEAFF. The J gene is TRBJ1-1, the V gene TRBV6-6; the D is unclear. The germline V and J ends were trimmed by 8 bases and 3 bases, with 16 bases remaining between them. The germline V gene encodes CDR1 MNHNY and CDR2 SVGAGI (reference sequence). The CDR3 runs 14 residues.